These 2 T cell receptor beta chains originate from one sample sequenced in a study of T cell changes during pregnancy in multiple sclerosis. Repertoires were generated with immunoSEQ multiplex PCR, while TCRdb's copy carries only in-frame clones and drops some. The sample shows some 71,000 clones, about nine tenths of them seen only once. The specimen was peripheral blood, collected in the third trimester of pregnancy. The receptors come from a female donor with multiple sclerosis, enrolled in a pregnancy study.

The chain employs TRBV11-1 and TRBJ1-3; D gene ambiguous. Germline values: CDR1 SGHAT, CDR2 FQDESV (reference sequence). The CDR3 has 13 residues. V was clipped by 4 bases and J by 2 bases, with 6 bases between them. CDR3 bases: TGTGCCAGCAGCTCGCAGACTGGAAACACCATATATTTT. This translates into CASSSQTGNTIYF.

There are many counts of this clone. The chain has TRBV30 and TRBJ1-6; D not certain. The CDR3 has 13 residues. Trimming shortened V by 6 bases and J by 8 bases, and 14 bases separated the two germline ends. CDR1 GTSNPN and CDR2 SVGIG come from the germline V gene (reference sequence). CDR3 coding DNA: TGTGCCTGCTCGGGAGGGATTGATTCACCCCTCCACTTT. Translation: CACSGGIDSPLHF.